The clone carrying this T cell receptor beta chain was seen many times. In TCRdb, the RT-PCR reads were re-called with MiXCR into one record per CDR3 protein. Among fewer than 800,000 distinct CDR3 sequences listed, over 12% were seen once. The CDR3 is 14 amino acids. V lost 4 bases and J lost 0, with 11 bases in between. Per germline, CDR1 SGHDT and CDR2 YYEEEE. The gene calls are TRBV5-6 and TRBJ2-7; D unresolved. This clonotype originated in a female donor in good health, serving as a healthy control. Input material: memory CD4+ T cells from blood. The CDR3 reads CASSVGRHSYEQYF. The CDR3 bases are TGTGCCAGCAGCGTTGGCAGGCACTCCTACGAGCAGTACTTC.